What follows are 8 T cell receptor beta chains derived from one specimen sequenced in a study of T-cell memory formation after mild COVID-19. TCRdb ran MiXCR on the 5' RACE reads and lists one entry per CDR3 protein. The sample has some 320,000 distinct CDR3 sequences, roughly an eighth seen once; the top ten hold 21%. The sequenced sample was PBMCs or a T cell subset sorted from them (not recorded which). All receptors come from a man younger than 35 who had mild COVID-19 (a few samples of this study predate the infection). Cell type and time point are not known.

In this sample, this clonotype turned up many times. The rearrangement joins TRBV5-1 to TRBJ1-1, with D possibly matching TRBD1 (6 bases). The CDR3 runs 13 residues. V lost 1 base, J lost 7 bases, and 11 bases lay in between. CDR1 and CDR2 (germline): SGHRS, YFSETQ. CDR3 sequence reads: CASSLTTGFEAFF. In DNA form, the CDR3 reads TGCGCCAGCAGCTTGACCACAGGGTTTGAAGCTTTCTTT. Based on the CDR3 plus reference TRBV5-1 and TRBJ1-1, the full variable domain is KAGVTQTPRYLIKTRGQQVTLSCSPISGHRSVSWYQQTPGQGLQFLFEYFSETQRNKGNFPGRFSGRQFSNSRSEMNVSTLELGDSALYLCASSLTTGFEAFFGQGTRLTVV.

V and J are TRBV7-6 and TRBJ2-7, with D possibly being TRBD1 or TRBD2 (6 bases each). Germline V gene data show CDR1 as SGHVS and CDR2 as FNYEAQ. V lost 5 bases, J lost 3 bases, and 26 bases lay in between. The CDR3 is 18 amino acids. CDR3: CASSLFTRATGRFYEQYV. In DNA form, the CDR3 reads TGTGCCAGCAGCCTCTTCACGCGGGCTACAGGGAGGTTCTACGAGCAGTACGTC.

This clonotype was observed a handful of times. V is TRBV6-2 or TRBV6-3 and J is TRBJ2-2; a weak D match, TRBD2 (6 bases). V lost 0 bases and J lost 1, with 9 bases in between. Germline V gene data show CDR1 as MNHEY and CDR2 as SVGEGT. The CDR3 spans 16 residues. CDR3 residues: CASSYSRGLNTGELFF. As DNA, the CDR3 is TGTGCCAGCAGTTACTCGCGGGGCCTGAACACCGGGGAGCTGTTTTTT.

The chain employs TRBV7-9 and TRBJ1-2, with D possibly TRBD1 on 5 matching bases. Trimming pared 5 bases from V and 3 bases from J, leaving 16 bases between. In germline, CDR1 is SEHNR, CDR2 FQNEAQ (reference sequence). The CDR3 extends over 15 amino acids. CDR3: CASSNRDRSDYGYTF. The CDR3 nucleotides are TGTGCCAGCAGCAACCGGGACCGTTCGGACTATGGCTACACCTTC.

J is TRBJ2-7 and V is TRBV6-6, with unresolved D. V was trimmed by 2 bases and J by 2 bases, leaving 13 bases between them. Germline CDR1 MNHNY, CDR2 SVGAGI (reference sequence). There are 15 residues in the CDR3. CDR3 bases: TGTGCCAGCAGTTACGATGGTAGCCGCCCCTACGAGCAGTACGTC. Translated: CASSYDGSRPYEQYV.

This clonotype was detected only a few times. The chain recombines TRBV6-5 with TRBJ1-4; D gene unclear. V shed 4 bases and J shed 0 bases, with 12 bases lying between them. CDR3 size: 16 residues. CDR1 MNHEY and CDR2 SVGAGI come from the germline V gene. The CDR3 here is CASSFVSSATNEKLFF. The CDR3 DNA is TGTGCCAGCAGTTTTGTCTCATCTGCAACTAATGAAAAACTGTTTTTT.

The chain employs TRBV11-2 and TRBJ2-7; 8 bases align to TRBD2. The germline CDR1 and CDR2 sequences are SGHAT and FQNNGV. With V trimmed by 4 bases and J by 5 bases, 4 bases remained unmatched. The CDR3 loop spans 13 amino acids. CDR3 DNA sequence: TGTGCCAGCAGCTCGCGGGGGGTGCACGAGCAGTACTTC. It encodes CASSSRGVHEQYF.

This clonotype was detected a few times. The V gene is TRBV4-2, the J gene TRBJ2-1; 7 nucleotides align to TRBD2. This CDR3 region has 13 residues. Germline-derived CDR1 and CDR2 are LGHNA and YNFKEQ. Trimming cost V 2 bases and J 15 bases; bases outside gene matches: 10. The CDR3 sequence is CASSQLAGLSMFF. CDR3 in DNA: TGTGCCAGCAGCCAATTAGCGGGTCTGTCCATGTTCTTC.